This T cell receptor beta chain was identified during a study of shared clonotypes between healthy human individuals. The naive CD8 subset, CD45RO-negative cells positively selected for CCR7, excluded terminally differentiated effector memory CD45RA+ cells. From germline, CDR1 is MNHEY and CDR2 SMNVEV (reference sequence). After removal of 5 bases from V and 6 bases from J, the junction contained 12 bases not matched to a gene. This CDR3 comprises 17 residues. Deep-level settings were used for running the assay. Here immunoSEQ multiplex PCR was the method, and the copy in TCRdb shows in-frame clones only, minus some. Among a few million clones, about 93% were seen once, and the ten largest hold about 1.6%.

This receptor was identified in a man younger than 30 in good health. Some clones in this sample may be carry-over from other donors' samples. The V and J genes are TRBV27 and TRBJ1-4, with 10 positions matching TRBD1. Material: naive CD8+ T cells from PBMCs. CDR3 bases: TGTGCCAGCAGTAGACAGGGGGCATCCCTCTGGGATGAAAAACTGTTTTTT. Translated: CASSRQGASLWDEKLFF.